The entry that follows covers one T cell receptor (beta chain) sequence. This sample stems from a study of shared clonotypes between healthy human individuals. Study processing details: Junction-only sequences produced by ImmunoSEQ had no quality scores, so filtering differed. Sequenced by immunoSEQ multiplex PCR; TCRdb stores in-frame clones only, minus some. For V, J and clone size, that table is used; D and trimming come from the DNA. The sample has 2 million to 2.5 million clones, around 95% seen once. The sequencing input was naive CD4+ T cells sorted from blood. Specified subset: CD45RA+ positively selected. This TCR was sampled from a man younger than 35 in good health.

The CDR3 bases are TGCGCCAGCAGCCAAGCTCAGCAAGCCTACAATGAGCAGTTCTTC. It yields the protein CASSQAQQAYNEQFF. J is TRBJ2-1 and V is TRBV4-3; unclear D gene. Germline-derived CDR1 and CDR2 are LGHNA and YSLEER. The CDR3 runs 15 residues. Trimming took off 1 base at V and 2 bases at J, with 9 bases between the two ends.